This T cell receptor beta chain was profiled in a study of shared clonotypes between healthy human individuals. Germline V gene lookup returns CDR1 LNHNV and CDR2 YYDKDF (reference sequence). The V end was cut by 6 bases, the J end by 7 bases, with 21 bases between. The length of the CDR3 is 15 residues. Each unsorted PBMC replicate got 300 ng genomic DNA, some 30,000 genomes. The method was immunoSEQ multiplex PCR; TCRdb's version includes in-frame clones alone and lacks a portion of them. The sample shows around 500,000 clones, roughly 80% of them seen only once. Regarding this clone: This sequence is one base from a far larger clone and is likely a read error.

The sequenced material came from PBMCs. This sequence was found in a woman aged 40 to 50 in good health. Some clones in this sample may be carry-over from other donors' samples. The chain carries TRBV15 and TRBJ1-2; possibly TRBD1 for D (6 bases). This CDR3 is CATREHHREMGGYTF. In DNA, the CDR3 is TGTGCCACCAGGGAACACCACAGGGAAATGGGTGGCTACACCTTC.